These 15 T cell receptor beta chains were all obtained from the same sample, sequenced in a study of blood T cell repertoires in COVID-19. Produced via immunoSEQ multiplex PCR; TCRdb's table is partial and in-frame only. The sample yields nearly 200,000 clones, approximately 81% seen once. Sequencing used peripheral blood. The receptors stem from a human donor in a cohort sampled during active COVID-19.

CDR3 region: CASSASGTGVKKLFF. CDR3 DNA: TGTGCCAGCAGTGCCTCCGGGACAGGGGTTAAAAAACTGTTTTTT. V gene TRBV25-1 combines with J gene TRBJ1-4; TRBD1 aligns across 10 bases. The CDR3 runs to 15 residues. With 4 bases clipped from V and 9 bases from J, the junction kept 8 bases outside the gene matches. Germline V gene lookup returns CDR1 MGHDK and CDR2 SYGVNS.

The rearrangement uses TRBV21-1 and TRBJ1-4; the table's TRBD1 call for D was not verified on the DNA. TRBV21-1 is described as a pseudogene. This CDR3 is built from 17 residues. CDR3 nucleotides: TGTGCCAGCAGCAAATTAATACGGGACAGGGGGCGCGAAAAACTGTTTTTT. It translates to CASSKLIRDRGREKLFF.

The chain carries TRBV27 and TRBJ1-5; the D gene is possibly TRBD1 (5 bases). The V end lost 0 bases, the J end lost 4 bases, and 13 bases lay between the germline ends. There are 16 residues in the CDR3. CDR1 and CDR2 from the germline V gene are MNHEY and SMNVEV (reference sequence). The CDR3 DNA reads TGTGCCAGCAGTTTATCCTCCCTGGGGCCGAATCAGCCCCAGCATTTT. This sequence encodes CASSLSSLGPNQPQHF.

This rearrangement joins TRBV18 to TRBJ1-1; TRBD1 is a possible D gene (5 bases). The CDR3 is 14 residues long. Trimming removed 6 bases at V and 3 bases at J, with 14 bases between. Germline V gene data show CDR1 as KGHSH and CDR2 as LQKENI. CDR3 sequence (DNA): TGTGCCAGCTCGACCCAGGGAGGGGACACTGAAGCTTTCTTT. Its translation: CASSTQGGDTEAFF.

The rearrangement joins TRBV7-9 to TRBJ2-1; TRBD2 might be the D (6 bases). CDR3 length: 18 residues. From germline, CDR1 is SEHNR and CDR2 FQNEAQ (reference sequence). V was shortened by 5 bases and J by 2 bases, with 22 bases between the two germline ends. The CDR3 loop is CASSPGGFLPATYNEQFF. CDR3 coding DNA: TGTGCCAGCAGCCCCGGGGGTTTCCTTCCTGCGACCTACAATGAGCAGTTCTTC.

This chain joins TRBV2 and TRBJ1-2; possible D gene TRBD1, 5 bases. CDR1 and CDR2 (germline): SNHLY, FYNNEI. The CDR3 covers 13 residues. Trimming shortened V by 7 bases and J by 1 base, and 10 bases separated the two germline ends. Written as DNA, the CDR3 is TGTGCCAGCATTAGGGGCCGTAACTATGGCTACACCTTC. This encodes CASIRGRNYGYTF.

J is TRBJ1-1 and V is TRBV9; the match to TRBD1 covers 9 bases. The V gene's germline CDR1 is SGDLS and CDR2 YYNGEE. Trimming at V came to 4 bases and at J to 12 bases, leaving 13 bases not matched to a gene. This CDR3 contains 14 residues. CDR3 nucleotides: TGTGCCAGCAGCTTAGGGGCCGGGACAGGGTTAACTTTCTTT. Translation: CASSLGAGTGLTFF. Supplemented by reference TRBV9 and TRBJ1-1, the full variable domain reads DSGVTQTPKHLITATGQRVTLRCSPRSGDLSVYWYQQSLDQGLQFLIQYYNGEERAKGNILERFSAQQFPDLHSELNLSSLELGDSALYFCASSLGAGTGLTFFGQGTRLTVV.

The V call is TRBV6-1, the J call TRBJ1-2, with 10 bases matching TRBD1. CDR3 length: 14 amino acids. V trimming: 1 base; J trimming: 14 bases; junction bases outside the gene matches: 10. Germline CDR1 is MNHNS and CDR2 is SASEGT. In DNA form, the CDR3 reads TGTGCCAGCAGTGAAGGACAGGGGGCGAGCTCGTTTACCTTC. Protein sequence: CASSEGQGASSFTF.

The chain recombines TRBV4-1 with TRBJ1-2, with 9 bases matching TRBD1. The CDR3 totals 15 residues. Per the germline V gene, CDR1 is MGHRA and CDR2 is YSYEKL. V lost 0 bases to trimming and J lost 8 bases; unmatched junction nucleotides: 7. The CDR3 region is CASSQDGQGFQGYTF. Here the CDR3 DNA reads TGCGCCAGCAGCCAAGACGGACAGGGGTTTCAAGGCTACACCTTC.

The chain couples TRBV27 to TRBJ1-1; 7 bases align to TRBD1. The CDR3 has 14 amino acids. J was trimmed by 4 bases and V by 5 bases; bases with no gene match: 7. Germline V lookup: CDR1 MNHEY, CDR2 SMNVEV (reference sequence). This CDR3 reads CASSARDRSTEAFF. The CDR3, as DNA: TGTGCCAGCAGTGCCCGGGACAGATCCACTGAAGCTTTCTTT.

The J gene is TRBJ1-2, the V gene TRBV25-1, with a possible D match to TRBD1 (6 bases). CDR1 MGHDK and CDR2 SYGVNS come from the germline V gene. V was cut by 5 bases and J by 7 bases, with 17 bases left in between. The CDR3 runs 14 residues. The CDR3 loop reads CASSWGGGAAGYTF. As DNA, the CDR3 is TGTGCCAGCAGTTGGGGTGGGGGGGCGGCTGGCTACACCTTC.

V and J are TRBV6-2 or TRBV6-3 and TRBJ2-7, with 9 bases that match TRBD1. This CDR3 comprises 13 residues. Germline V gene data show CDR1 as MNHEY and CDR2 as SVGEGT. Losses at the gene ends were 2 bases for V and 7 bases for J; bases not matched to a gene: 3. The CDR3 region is CASSYLTGGEQYV. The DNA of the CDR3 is TGTGCCAGCAGTTACCTGACAGGGGGGGAGCAGTACGTC.

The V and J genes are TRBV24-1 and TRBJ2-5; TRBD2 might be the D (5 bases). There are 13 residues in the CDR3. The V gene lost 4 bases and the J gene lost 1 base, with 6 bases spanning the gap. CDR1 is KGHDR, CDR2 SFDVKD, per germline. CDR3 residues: CATSEGSQETQYF. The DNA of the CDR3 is TGTGCCACCAGTGAGGGGAGCCAAGAGACCCAGTACTTC.

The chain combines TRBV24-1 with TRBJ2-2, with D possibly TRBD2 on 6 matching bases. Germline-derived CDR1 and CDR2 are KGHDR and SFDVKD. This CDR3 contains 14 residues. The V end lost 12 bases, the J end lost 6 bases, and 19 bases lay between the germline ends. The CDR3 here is CASRGGGTPGELFF. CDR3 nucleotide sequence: TGTGCCTCACGTGGGGGAGGTACGCCCGGGGAGCTGTTTTTT.

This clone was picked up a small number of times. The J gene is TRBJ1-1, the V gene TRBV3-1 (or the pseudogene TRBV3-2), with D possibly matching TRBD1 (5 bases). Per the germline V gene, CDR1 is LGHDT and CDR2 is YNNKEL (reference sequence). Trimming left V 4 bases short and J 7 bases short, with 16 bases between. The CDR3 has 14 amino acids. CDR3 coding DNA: TGTGCCAGCAGCCCGGGACTACCCTGGGGTGAAGCTTTCTTT. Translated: CASSPGLPWGEAFF.